A single sample is the source of the 31 T cell receptor beta chains below, sequenced in a study of identical twins. TCRdb re-called the 5' RACE reads with MiXCR, one entry per CDR3 protein. The data contain 250,000 to 300,000 distinct CDR3 sequences, roughly 9% of them seen just once; the ten biggest clones take up roughly 6.4%. These same records also appear under a second study, on yellow fever vaccine responses in identical twins.

Sequencing was done on a sample of CD8+ T cells sorted from blood. The receptors derive from a woman between 18 and 29 years old in good health.

V gene TRBV14 combines with J gene TRBJ2-7; D might be TRBD2 (6 bases). V was clipped by 1 base and J by 2 bases, with 12 bases between them. The CDR3 extends over 15 amino acids. Germline lookup yields CDR1 SGHDN and CDR2 FVKESK. CDR3 nucleotides: TGTGCCAGCAGCCAAGTAGGAGGGTTTGCCTACGAGCAGTACTTC. Encoded protein: CASSQVGGFAYEQYF.

This clonotype was seen more than once but under ten times. The rearrangement joins TRBV5-6 to TRBJ2-7, with D unclear. CDR3 size: 13 residues. Between the trimmed V and J ends, which lost 4 bases and 3 bases, there was a span of 11 bases. CDR1 and CDR2 (germline): SGHDT, YYEEEE. CDR3 protein: CASSPGLLYEQYF. The DNA for the CDR3 is TGTGCCAGCAGCCCCGGGCTCCTCTACGAGCAGTACTTC.

The CDR3 spells CASSSDWLNYGYTF. Here the CDR3 DNA reads TGTGCCAGCAGTTCCGACTGGCTTAACTATGGCTACACCTTC. The chain links TRBV27 to TRBJ1-2; no clear D gene. V was cut by 4 bases and J by 1 base, with 10 bases left in between. The CDR3 contains 14 residues. CDR1 and CDR2 (germline): MNHEY, SMNVEV (reference sequence).

At least ten counts were recorded for this clonotype. The chain joins TRBV6-2 or TRBV6-3 to TRBJ2-3; a possible D gene is TRBD2 (5 bases). Trimming pared 5 bases from V and 2 bases from J, leaving 11 bases between. Germline lookup yields CDR1 MNHEY and CDR2 SVGEGT. The CDR3 contains 14 residues. The CDR3 spells CASSPAVDTDTQYF. For the CDR3, the DNA is TGTGCCAGCAGTCCAGCGGTCGACACAGATACGCAGTATTTT.

In its sample, this clonotype was seen many times. The chain recombines TRBV5-1 with TRBJ2-7; D is ambiguous. Germline loops: CDR1 SGHRS, CDR2 YFSETQ. Trimming pared 0 bases from V and 4 bases from J, leaving 8 bases between. The CDR3 covers 13 residues. CDR3 bases: TGCGCCAGCAGCTTGGCCAAGGAATACGAGCAGTACTTC. This codes for CASSLAKEYEQYF.

The rearrangement uses TRBV20-1 and TRBJ2-1, with a tentative D call TRBD2 (6 bases). Germline CDR1 is DFQATT and CDR2 is SNEGSKA (reference sequence). V lost 1 base and J lost 5, with 15 bases in between. The CDR3 has 15 amino acids. CDR3: CSARVASGFNNEQFF. CDR3 sequence (DNA): TGCAGTGCTAGAGTAGCAAGCGGGTTTAACAATGAGCAGTTCTTC.

The J gene is TRBJ2-6, the V gene TRBV4-3, with a tentative D call TRBD2 (5 bases). Trimming cost V 0 bases and J 0 bases, with 15 bases left between them. Germline CDR1 and CDR2: LGHNA and YSLEER. This CDR3 has 19 residues. CDR3 sequence: CASSQEVDRRASGANVLTF. For the CDR3, the DNA is TGCGCCAGCAGCCAAGAGGTTGATCGGCGGGCCTCTGGGGCCAACGTCCTGACTTTC.

The gene calls are TRBV2 and TRBJ2-3; weak D call: TRBD2 (6 bases). The CDR3 loop spans 14 amino acids. Germline V gene lookup returns CDR1 SNHLY and CDR2 FYNNEI. Between the trimmed V and J ends, which lost 6 bases and 0 bases, there was a span of 10 bases. CDR3 in DNA: TGTGCCAGCAGGGGCGGGACCAGCACAGATACGCAGTATTTT. Translation: CASRGGTSTDTQYF.

This clonotype was counted many times. The CDR3 region has the DNA TGTGCCAGCAGCCTACTAGCGGACTACGAGCAGTACTTC. As protein: CASSLLADYEQYF. The chain links TRBV7-9 to TRBJ2-7, with TRBD2 matching over 8 bases. This CDR3 region has 13 residues. The trim removed 5 bases at V and 3 bases at J, leaving 3 bases unmatched. Germline lookup yields CDR1 SEHNR and CDR2 FQNEAQ (reference sequence).

This clonotype was recorded many times. The gene calls are TRBV29-1 and TRBJ2-7; 7 bases line up with TRBD1. V shed 2 bases, J shed 3 bases, and the junction held 4 bases outside the gene matches. This CDR3 has 13 residues. Germline V lookup: CDR1 SQVTM, CDR2 ANQGSEA. CDR3 in DNA: TGCAGCGTTGAATATACAGGGGTCTACGAGCAGTACTTC. This sequence encodes CSVEYTGVYEQYF.

This clonotype has a count of ten or more. The rearrangement links TRBV7-9 to TRBJ2-1; D unclear. Germline V gene sequence: CDR1 SEHNR, CDR2 FQNEAQ (reference sequence). Trimming took 1 base from V and 5 from J, leaving 6 bases between them. The CDR3 covers 13 residues. The CDR3 DNA reads TGTGCCAGCAGCTTAGTTACCGACAATGAGCAGTTCTTC. Its translation is CASSLVTDNEQFF. The whole variable domain, remainder taken from reference TRBV7-9 and TRBJ2-1, is DTGVSQNPRHKITKRGQNVTFRCDPISEHNRLYWYRQTLGQGPEFLTYFQNEAQLEKSRLLSDRFSAERPKGSFSTLEIQRTEQGDSAMYLCASSLVTDNEQFFGPGTRLTVL.

This clonotype was observed at least ten times. V and J are TRBV7-6 and TRBJ2-3; a possible D gene is TRBD2 (5 bases). With 2 bases removed from V and 2 bases from J, the gap between germline ends came to 11 bases. This CDR3 has 15 residues. Per the germline V gene, CDR1 is SGHVS and CDR2 is FNYEAQ. The CDR3: CASSLWQEATDTQYF. DNA for the CDR3: TGTGCCAGCAGCTTATGGCAGGAGGCCACAGATACGCAGTATTTT. The full variable domain, with the rest looked up from reference TRBV7-6 and TRBJ2-3, is GAGVSQSPRYKVTKRGQDVALRCDPISGHVSLYWYRQALGQGPEFLTYFNYEAQQDKSGLPNDRFSAERPEGSISTLTIQRTEQRDSAMYRCASSLWQEATDTQYFGPGTRLTVL.

The rearrangement links TRBV7-9 to TRBJ2-5, with D perhaps matching TRBD2 (6 bases). V was trimmed by 1 base and J by 9 bases, leaving 24 bases between them. CDR1 and CDR2 from the germline V gene are SEHNR and FQNEAQ (reference sequence). The CDR3 sequence is 17 residues long. In DNA, the CDR3 is TGTGCCAGCAGCTTAGAAGTTGAGTGGGGGGACCTTTGGGCCCAGTACTTC. This sequence encodes CASSLEVEWGDLWAQYF.

This clonotype has a count of ten or more. V is TRBV29-1 and J is TRBJ2-1; D is possibly TRBD1 (5 bases). Trimming pared 6 bases from V and 9 bases from J, leaving 12 bases between. Germline V gene data show CDR1 as SQVTM and CDR2 as ANQGSEA. The CDR3 is 11 amino acids. CDR3 bases: TGCAGCGTAGAACCAGGGATTGAGCAGTTCTTC. Protein: CSVEPGIEQFF.

The chain joins TRBV5-6 to TRBJ1-1; D gene ambiguous. The ends were cut back, 2 bases at V and 1 base at J, with 12 bases in the middle. The CDR3 consists of 15 residues. Germline V gene lookup returns CDR1 SGHDT and CDR2 YYEEEE. The CDR3 DNA reads as TGTGCCAGCAGCTTTGTGTTAGGTGGGAACACTGAAGCTTTCTTT. As protein: CASSFVLGGNTEAFF.

The J gene is TRBJ2-7, the V gene TRBV19; 8 nucleotides line up with TRBD1. From germline, CDR1 is LNHDA and CDR2 SQIVND (reference sequence). With V trimmed by 5 bases and J by 0 bases, 9 bases remained unmatched. This CDR3 contains 16 residues. The CDR3 loop reads CASSERRGLSSYEQYF. CDR3 nucleotide sequence: TGTGCCAGTAGTGAACGCAGGGGGCTAAGCTCCTACGAGCAGTACTTC. The full variable domain, rest sourced from reference TRBV19 and TRBJ2-7, is DGGITQSPKYLFRKEGQNVTLSCEQNLNHDAMYWYRQDPGQGLRLIYYSQIVNDFQKGDIAEGYSVSREKKESFPLTVTSAQKNPTAFYLCASSERRGLSSYEQYFGPGTRLTVT.

This clonotype was detected ten times or more. V usage is TRBV29-1 and J usage is TRBJ2-7; D perhaps matches TRBD1 (6 bases). In germline, CDR1 is SQVTM, CDR2 ANQGSEA. Trimming stripped 2 bases from V and 7 bases from J, with 12 bases between. The CDR3 extends over 12 amino acids. The DNA of the CDR3 is TGCAGCGTTGAAACGGACAGCCCGGAGCAGTACTTC. Translation: CSVETDSPEQYF.

Remarks on this clonotype: A read error may explain this, as a much larger clone is one base away. The V gene is TRBV29-1, the J gene TRBJ1-1; D may be TRBD1 (5 bases). CDR3 length equals 13 residues. Germline loops: CDR1 SQVTM, CDR2 ANQGSEA. Trimming removed 6 bases at V and 4 bases at J, with 15 bases between. The CDR3 DNA reads TGCAGCGTCCCCCGGGACGGCCGCACTGAAGCTTTCTTT. It translates to CSVPRDGRTEAFF.

Ten or more counts support this clonotype. This sequence joins TRBV4-2 and TRBJ2-6; maybe TRBD1 (6 bases). Trimming took off 1 base at V and 0 bases at J, with 7 bases between the two ends. Germline CDR1 reads LGHNA; CDR2 reads YNFKEQ. The CDR3 has 16 amino acids. The CDR3 sequence is CASSQVGASGANVLTF. The CDR3 region has the DNA TGTGCCAGCAGCCAAGTGGGGGCCTCTGGGGCCAACGTCCTGACTTTC.

J is TRBJ1-3 and V is TRBV9, with 7 bases aligning to TRBD1. CDR3 length: 16 amino acids. The ends lost 0 bases at V and 4 bases at J; junction bases unmatched: 7. Germline V gene data show CDR1 as SGDLS and CDR2 as YYNGEE. As DNA, the CDR3 is TGTGCCAGCAGCGTAGAGGCTCGGACAGGCGGAAACACCATATATTTT. It translates to CASSVEARTGGNTIYF.

This clonotype has at least ten counts. This sequence joins TRBV7-2 and TRBJ1-1, with D tentatively TRBD1 (5 bases). The CDR3 extends over 13 amino acids. Germline V gives CDR1 SGHTA, CDR2 FQGNSA. The CDR3 reads CGDSRDYGTEAFF. For the CDR3, the DNA is TGTGGTGATTCCAGGGATTACGGCACTGAAGCTTTCTTT.

In this sample, this clonotype turned up a few times. The V gene is TRBV15, the J gene TRBJ2-3, with 12 bases aligning to TRBD2. The CDR3 extends over 17 amino acids. Germline-derived CDR1 and CDR2 are LNHNV and YYDKDF (reference sequence). Germline trimming cut 1 base from V and 3 bases from J; bases unmatched to any gene: 5. The CDR3 DNA reads TGTGCCACCAGCAGAGGCTGGACTAGCGGGAATACAGATACGCAGTATTTT. This sequence encodes CATSRGWTSGNTDTQYF.

This clonotype was counted only a few times. V and J are TRBV21-1 and TRBJ1-4; TRBD1, the table's D call, lacks a check against the DNA. TRBV21-1 is described as a pseudogene. This CDR3 is 13 amino acids long. The CDR3 DNA reads TGTGCCAGCAGCGCGGGGGTTGGTGAAAAACTGTTTTTT. It codes for CASSAGVGEKLFF.

This clonotype was counted only a few times. This chain joins TRBV12-3 or TRBV12-4 and TRBJ2-3; D remains unclear. This CDR3 comprises 15 residues. V lost 6 bases to trimming and J lost 1 base, with 14 bases between them. CDR3 sequence: CASSTWDPRTDTQYF. The CDR3 nucleotides read TGTGCCAGCAGCACCTGGGATCCCCGCACAGATACGCAGTATTTT.

This clonotype was observed a single time. The rearrangement uses TRBV24-1 and TRBJ2-2; 7 bases match TRBD2. Germline V gene sequence: CDR1 KGHDR, CDR2 SFDVKD. Trimming cost V 1 base and J 0 bases; bases outside gene matches: 7. The CDR3 totals 18 residues. CDR3: CATSDFRLAVTNTGELFF. CDR3 nucleotides: TGTGCCACCAGTGATTTTCGGCTAGCGGTCACGAACACCGGGGAGCTGTTTTTT.

In DNA, the CDR3 is TGTGCCAGCAGATTCAGACAGGGGGTGAATGAGCAGTTCTTC. Amino acids: CASRFRQGVNEQFF. The V and J genes are TRBV5-6 and TRBJ2-1; TRBD1 matches at 9 bases. The CDR3 has 14 residues. The V segment lost 5 bases and the J segment 7 bases; nucleotides outside the gene matches: 7. Germline V lookup: CDR1 SGHDT, CDR2 YYEEEE.

In its sample, this clonotype was seen many times. V usage is TRBV7-9 and J usage is TRBJ2-7; either TRBD1 or TRBD2 may fit D (5 bases each). Trimming left V 6 bases short and J 6 bases short, with 15 bases between. The CDR3 runs to 13 residues. Germline loops: CDR1 SEHNR, CDR2 FQNEAQ (reference sequence). This CDR3 reads CASSSGWGPEQYF. As DNA, the CDR3 is TGTGCCAGCAGTTCCGGGTGGGGACCCGAGCAGTACTTC.

This chain links TRBV7-8 with TRBJ2-3; D unresolved. Germline CDR1 is SGHVS and CDR2 is FQNEAQ. V was cut by 4 bases and J by 0 bases, with 11 bases left in between. This CDR3 is 15 amino acids long. CDR3 nucleotide sequence: TGTGCCAGCAGCTCCCTGGGCAGGAGCACAGATACGCAGTATTTT. Residues: CASSSLGRSTDTQYF. The complete variable domain, with remaining parts taken from reference TRBV7-8 and TRBJ2-3, reads GAGVSQSPRYKVAKRGQDVALRCDPISGHVSLFWYQQALGQGPEFLTYFQNEAQLDKSGLPSDRFFAERPEGSVSTLKIQRTQQEDSAVYLCASSSLGRSTDTQYFGPGTRLTVL.

The chain employs TRBV5-6 and TRBJ2-7; D not certain. With 1 base removed from V and 5 bases from J, the gap between germline ends came to 13 bases. The CDR3 covers 14 residues. Germline V gene data show CDR1 as SGHDT and CDR2 as YYEEEE. The CDR3 DNA follows: TGTGCCAGCAGCTTGCGTCTATGGCAGGACGAGCAGTACTTC. Translation gives CASSLRLWQDEQYF.

V is TRBV7-9 and J is TRBJ2-3, with D tentatively TRBD1 or TRBD2 (5 bases each). Germline values: CDR1 SEHNR, CDR2 FQNEAQ (reference sequence). The CDR3 has 16 residues. V was trimmed by 5 bases and J by 4 bases, leaving 19 bases between them. CDR3 residues: CASSPPRGRVADTQYF. As DNA, the CDR3 is TGTGCCAGCAGCCCACCACGGGGCAGGGTGGCAGATACGCAGTATTTT.

This chain uses TRBV6-5 with TRBJ2-1; 11 bases agree with TRBD1. Looked up from germline, CDR1 is MNHEY and CDR2 is SVGAGI. There are 14 residues in the CDR3. With V trimmed by 3 bases and J by 9 bases, 4 bases remained unmatched. The CDR3 sequence: CASSYWTGGTEQFF. In nucleotides, the CDR3 is TGTGCCAGCAGTTATTGGACAGGGGGCACTGAGCAGTTCTTC.